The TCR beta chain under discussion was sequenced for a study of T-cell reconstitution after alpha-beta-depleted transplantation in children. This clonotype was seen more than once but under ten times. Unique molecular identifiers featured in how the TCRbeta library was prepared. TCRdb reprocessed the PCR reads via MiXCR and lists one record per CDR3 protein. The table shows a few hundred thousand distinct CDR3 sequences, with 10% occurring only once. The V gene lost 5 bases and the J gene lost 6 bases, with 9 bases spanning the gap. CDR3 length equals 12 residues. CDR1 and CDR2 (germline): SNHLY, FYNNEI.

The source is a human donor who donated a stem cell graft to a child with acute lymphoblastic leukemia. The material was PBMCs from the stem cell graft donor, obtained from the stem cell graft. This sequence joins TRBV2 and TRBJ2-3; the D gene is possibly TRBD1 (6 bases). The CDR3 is CASSNREDTQYF. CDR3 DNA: TGTGCCAGCAGTAACAGGGAGGATACGCAGTATTTT.